The rows below give T cell receptor beta chains drawn from one sample of a study of T cell responses to AZD1222 COVID-19 vaccine. Repertoires were generated with immunoSEQ multiplex PCR, while TCRdb's copy carries only in-frame clones and drops some. The data hold roughly 190,000 clones, with roughly 91% observed a single time. The sample in question was peripheral blood, obtained on day 0 of AZD1222 vaccination. Receptors originate from an adult in good health. Both conserved end residues are part of each CDR3. A D gene is named only where the DNA matches it firmly. The size entry is marked missing in some rows and otherwise reads once, few, many or a size class.

size,D,J,V,CDR3
NA,TRBD1,TRBJ1-5,TRBV5-8,CASSLEQGAGQPQHF
NA,TRBD2,TRBJ2-3,TRBV5-1,CASSPGLAGGSNPDTQYF
NA,NA,TRBJ2-1,TRBV9,CASSEYNWNEQFF
NA,NA,TRBJ2-7,TRBV15,CATSRAQGSISYEQYF
NA,TRBD1,TRBJ1-1,TRBV27,CASSLGGQPNTEAFF
NA,NA,TRBJ2-5,TRBV7-9,CASSGRTVHSQKETQYF
NA,NA,TRBJ2-2,TRBV12-5,CASGLGQGNTGELFF
NA,TRBD2,TRBJ2-1,TRBV28,CASRIPGLADNEQFF
NA,NA,TRBJ1-6,TRBV20-1,CSASTQGRTPLHF
NA,TRBD1,TRBJ2-5,TRBV4-1,CASSHAGGWETQYF
NA,TRBD1,TRBJ2-6,TRBV2,CASSKGGAGANVLTF
NA,NA,TRBJ2-3,TRBV7-3,CASSLTGGTGDPNTDTQYF
NA,TRBD1,TRBJ2-3,TRBV18,CASSGQVGDTQYF
NA,NA,TRBJ2-2,TRBV6-1,CASSPPGRTGELFF
NA,NA,TRBJ2-7,TRBV7-2,CASRYTVGYEQYF
NA,NA,TRBJ2-7,TRBV7-6,CASSLAPQGGHEQYF
NA,TRBD2,TRBJ2-7,TRBV19,CASSTRVRAGAEREQYF
NA,NA,TRBJ2-2,TRBV5-4,CASSSSFAGELFF
NA,NA,TRBJ2-2,TRBV14,CASSRHVSGGELFF
once,NA,TRBJ2-7,TRBV28,CASGHRVSYEQYF
NA,NA,TRBJ1-6,TRBV7-2,CASSLRNSPLHF
NA,TRBD1,TRBJ2-1,TRBV7-3,CASSASGGVHEQFF
NA,NA,TRBJ1-2,TRBV4-3,CASSQDHSIGYGYTF
NA,TRBD1,TRBJ2-7,TRBV9,CASSVEGDRGYEQYF
NA,NA,TRBJ2-3,TRBV9,CASSVVPSSTDTQYF
NA,TRBD1,TRBJ1-1,TRBV4-2,CASSQPGQGTTEAFF
NA,NA,TRBJ2-3,TRBV6-2/TRBV6-3,CASSPRLWGVTDTQYF
NA,TRBD1,TRBJ1-1,TRBV14,CASSQSTGGLEAFF
NA,TRBD1,TRBJ2-2,TRBV5-4,CASSLGDRNTGELFF
NA,NA,TRBJ2-1,TRBV7-9,CASNVNEQFF
NA,NA,TRBJ2-7,TRBV24-1,CATSQDGNYEQYF
NA,NA,TRBJ1-1,TRBV10-1,CASSESGTPRAFF
NA,NA,TRBJ2-2,TRBV5-1,CASSFLPTSGELFF
NA,NA,TRBJ1-3,TRBV11-3,CASSLRRHKEGRNTIYF
NA,NA,TRBJ1-2,TRBV12-3/TRBV12-4,CASSFRGAYGYTF
NA,NA,TRBJ2-3,TRBV13,CASSLGPSGGADTQYF
NA,TRBD1,TRBJ1-2,TRBV27,CATRPGQGAYGYTF
NA,NA,TRBJ2-7,TRBV9,CASSVVRTPQYF
once,TRBD1,TRBJ2-5,TRBV7-3,CASSSQGPGGVETQYF
NA,TRBD2,TRBJ2-5,TRBV27,CASSPAGDQETQYF
few,NA,TRBJ1-2,TRBV2,CASSVGYGFDGYTF
once,TRBD1,TRBJ2-3,TRBV9,CASESRQGITDTQYF
NA,TRBD2,TRBJ2-7,TRBV6-2/TRBV6-3,CASSHLSGGGSYEQYF
NA,TRBD1,TRBJ1-4,TRBV11-2,CASSAALFMGQENEKLFF
once,TRBD1,TRBJ1-1,TRBV27,CASSRQGTWTEAFF
NA,NA,TRBJ1-5,TRBV6-5,CASSYSEGLQPQHF
NA,TRBD2,TRBJ2-5,TRBV18,CASSPIAGYQETQYF
NA,TRBD1,TRBJ2-7,TRBV7-9,CASSYGTGGPYEQYF
NA,NA,TRBJ1-3,TRBV5-5,CASSLDRASSGNTIYF
NA,NA,TRBJ2-1,TRBV19,CASSSRGTSSYNEQFF
NA,NA,TRBJ1-5,TRBV19,CASSIVSPNQPQHF